This TCR beta chain derives from a study of technical replicates of blood from a few donors. Some clones are missing from TCRdb's copy, which holds only in-frame ones; the method was immunoSEQ multiplex PCR. The sample has around 79,000 clones, roughly nine tenths seen once. CDR1 is SGDLS, CDR2 YYNGEE, per germline. Trimming removed 3 bases from V and 5 bases from J, with 13 bases in between. This CDR3 is 14 amino acids long. The V and J genes are TRBV9 and TRBJ2-3; D possibly corresponds to TRBD2 (6 bases). The specimen sequenced was T cells isolated from PBMCs. The source of this sequence is a human donor in good health. The CDR3 loop reads CASSATSNLDTQYF. DNA for the CDR3: TGTGCCAGCAGCGCGACTAGTAATTTAGATACGCAGTATTTT.